The TCR beta chain under discussion was sequenced for a study of blood T cell repertoires in COVID-19. Background on the study: Sites across the United States, Italy and Spain contributed samples from acute and convalescent COVID-19. Sources were T cells, B-cell-depleted T cells, or PBMCs; the material itself was cDNA or gDNA.

CDR3 length: 16 residues. Per the original data handling: Amplification from reference gene primers served as the basis for estimated nucleated cell counts. The protocol was immunoSEQ multiplex PCR, while the TCRdb copy is restricted to in-frame clones and leaves out a portion. Clonal size and the V and J genes are those of that table, whereas D and trimming came from the DNA. The data contain around 160,000 clones, about 85% of them singletons. The clonotype comes from a woman in her forties who had been exposed to COVID-19. Sequencing was carried out using PBMCs or T cells enriched from blood (not recorded which). J is TRBJ2-2 and V is TRBV12-2; the table's D call, TRBD2, has no DNA check behind it. TRBV12-2 is termed a pseudogene. CDR3 in DNA: TGTGCAAGTCGCCGGACTAGCGGGAGGATAGCCGGGGAGCTGTTTTTT. Residues: CASRRTSGRIAGELFF.